The next 4 T cell receptor beta chains were all read from a single sample in a study of T cell clonality in common variable immunodeficiency. Study-wide results and caveats: Common variable immunodeficiency TCR beta sequences reportedly had fewer deletions and N-nucleotide insertions.

These TCRs' antigens remain unknown. Repertoires were generated with immunoSEQ multiplex PCR, while TCRdb's copy carries only in-frame clones and drops some. Reported are about 15,000 clones; the ten largest clones contain roughly 4.9%. Sequenced sample: peripheral blood mononuclear cells. These receptors all come from a human donor with common variable immunodeficiency.

On this clone: The DNA ends 3 residues before the CDR3 does, and the rest of the CDR3 is filled in from the germline J gene. J is TRBJ2-5 and V is TRBV7-3, with D perhaps matching TRBD1 (5 bases). Germline V gives CDR1 SGHTA, CDR2 FQGTGA. Between the trimmed V and J ends, which lost 5 bases and 3 bases, there was a span of 10 bases. The CDR3 is made up of 13 amino acids. The CDR3 DNA, read in part, is TGTGCCAGCAGCCAGACAGTAGAAGAGACC. Its translation is CASSQTVEET. The whole CDR3 protein reads CASSQTVEETQYF.

Turning to this clone: Coverage ceases 3 residues before the CDR3 finishes, and the germline J gene fills in the end. V usage is TRBV10-1 and J usage is TRBJ2-7; maybe TRBD1 (6 bases). Per the germline V gene, CDR1 is WNHNN and CDR2 is SYGVQD (reference sequence). V lost 4 bases to trimming and J lost 3 bases, with 13 bases between them. This CDR3 has 14 residues. The CDR3 DNA, read in part, is TGCGCCAGCAGTGGTGAGGGGGATGGCTACGAG. It is translated as CASSGEGDGYE. The CDR3 in its entirety is CASSGEGDGYEQYF.

A remark on this clone: The sequenced fragment ends 3 residues before the CDR3 boundary, so the rest is inferred from the germline J gene. The chain carries TRBV6-2 or TRBV6-3 and TRBJ2-6; perhaps TRBD1 as D (6 bases). V lost 6 bases and J lost 0, with 12 bases in between. The CDR3 loop spans 16 amino acids. Germline V gene sequence: CDR1 MNHEY, CDR2 SVGEGT. The CDR3 here is CASRTTGISGANVLTF. The DNA read from the CDR3 is TGTGCCAGCAGGACGACAGGTATCTCTGGGGCCAACGTC.

To note about this clone: The CDR3 extends 3 residues past the end of the read, so its final part is completed from the germline J gene. The chain recombines TRBV10-3 with TRBJ1-1; D is possibly TRBD1 (6 bases). CDR1 and CDR2 (germline): ENHRY, SYGVKD. The V end was cut by 6 bases, the J end by 5 bases, with 13 bases between. The CDR3 extends over 13 amino acids. The sequenced part of the CDR3 DNA is TGTGCCATCAGGAGGGACATTGGGACTGAA. This sequence encodes CAIRRDIGTE. The entire CDR3 protein reads CAIRRDIGTEAFF.